At least ten counts were recorded for the clone carrying this TCR beta chain. As yet, its antigen is unknown. Trimming shortened V by 0 bases and J by 0 bases, and 3 bases separated the two germline ends. The germline CDR1 and CDR2 sequences are MNHEY and SVGAGI. This CDR3 is 14 amino acids long. The source of the sample is a study of identical twins. Through template switching, a universal primer site was introduced, and the cDNA contained unique molecular identifiers. TCRdb fed the 5' RACE reads into MiXCR, producing one record per CDR3 protein. The data hold some 1,600,000 distinct CDR3 sequences, with 25% to 35% observed a single time. The study, taken as a whole, reports: In beta out-of-frame sequences, the excess sharing between twins was weaker. Sequences that were out-of-frame, alpha and twin-shared displayed an excess of low generation probability. Reduced insertions were recorded for abundant cord blood beta clonotypes, with no such pattern in memory repertoires.

This clonotype was sampled from a newborn girl in good health. V usage is TRBV6-5 and J usage is TRBJ1-5; D remains unclear. The sample consisted of cord blood. CDR3 in amino acids: CASSYSHSNQPQHF. Here the CDR3 DNA reads TGTGCCAGCAGTTACTCCCATAGCAATCAGCCCCAGCATTTT.